The next 5 T cell receptor beta chains were all read from a single sample in a study of vaccination effects on CD4 cells after COVID-19. No antigen is known for these receptors. The data were produced by immunoSEQ multiplex PCR, yet TCRdb's version contains in-frame clones alone and is incomplete. Seen here are approximately 33,000 clones, around 72% observed once, and the top ten hold approximately 15%. Sequencing was preceded by expansion of antigen-specific CD4+ T cells with viral peptide pools in the ViraFEST assay. At the end of around 11 days of culture, CD4+ T cells were isolated. According to PCR results, the person was infected with SARS-CoV-2 between March and December 2020. Here the sequenced sample was CD4+ T cells from PBMCs cultured with HCoV-NL63 spike peptides, taken before COVID-19 vaccination. The origin of the receptors is a human donor who had a prior SARS-CoV-2 infection.

This chain joins TRBV18 and TRBJ2-1, with 14 bases matching TRBD2. This CDR3 is 15 amino acids long. Germline CDR1 reads KGHSH; CDR2 reads LQKENI. Trimming at V came to 6 bases and at J to 5 bases, leaving 3 bases not matched to a gene. CDR3: CASSQGLAGDNEQFF. CDR3 coding DNA: TGTGCCAGCTCCCAGGGACTAGCGGGGGACAATGAGCAGTTCTTC.

The gene calls are TRBV6-6 and TRBJ1-1, with D possibly being TRBD1 (6 bases). The CDR3 has 15 amino acids. V was clipped by 7 bases and J by 1 base, with 16 bases between them. The germline V gene has CDR1 MNHNY and CDR2 SVGAGI (reference sequence). Here the CDR3 DNA reads TGTGCCAGCATAGGTCGACAGGAAGGGAACACTGAAGCTTTCTTT. It encodes CASIGRQEGNTEAFF.

The chain uses TRBV5-5 and TRBJ2-5; D gene ambiguous. The CDR3 has 14 residues. Trimming removed 4 bases from V and 0 bases from J, with 10 bases in between. Germline V gene sequence: CDR1 SGHKS, CDR2 YYEKEE (reference sequence). CDR3 DNA sequence: TGTGCCAGCAGCCCATTCGGGTACCAAGAGACCCAGTACTTC. This encodes CASSPFGYQETQYF.

The chain couples TRBV7-6 to TRBJ2-2, with 9 positions matching TRBD2. In germline, CDR1 is SGHVS, CDR2 FNYEAQ. The CDR3 loop spans 16 amino acids. The V gene end was trimmed by 2 bases and the J gene end by 1 base; junction bases not matched to a gene: 2. CDR3: CASSLQAGGNTGELFF. DNA of the CDR3: TGTGCCAGCAGCTTACAAGCGGGGGGGAACACCGGGGAGCTGTTTTTT.

The gene calls are TRBV30 and TRBJ2-1; D might be TRBD1 (6 bases). The CDR3 runs to 14 residues. CDR1 and CDR2 (germline): GTSNPN, SVGIG (reference sequence). V was pared by 1 base and J by 4 bases, with 11 bases between. The CDR3 DNA follows: TGTGCCTGGAGTGGGCAGGGGCTTTACAATGAGCAGTTCTTC. Translating gives CAWSGQGLYNEQFF.